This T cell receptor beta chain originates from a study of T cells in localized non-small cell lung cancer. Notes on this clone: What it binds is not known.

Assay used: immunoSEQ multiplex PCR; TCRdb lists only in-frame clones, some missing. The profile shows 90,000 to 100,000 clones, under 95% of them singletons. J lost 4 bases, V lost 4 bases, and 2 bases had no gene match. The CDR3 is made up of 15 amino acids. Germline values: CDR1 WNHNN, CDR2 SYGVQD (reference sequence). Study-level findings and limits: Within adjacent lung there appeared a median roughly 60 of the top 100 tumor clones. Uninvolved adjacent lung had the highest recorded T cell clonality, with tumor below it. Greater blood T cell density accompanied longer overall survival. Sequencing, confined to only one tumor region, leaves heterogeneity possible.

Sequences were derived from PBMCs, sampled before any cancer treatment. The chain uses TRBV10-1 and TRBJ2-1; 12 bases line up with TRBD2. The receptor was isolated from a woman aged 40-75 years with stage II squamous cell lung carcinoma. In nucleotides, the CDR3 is TGCGCCAGCAGTGCCGGGACTAGCGGGTACAATGAGCAGTTCTTC. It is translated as CASSAGTSGYNEQFF.